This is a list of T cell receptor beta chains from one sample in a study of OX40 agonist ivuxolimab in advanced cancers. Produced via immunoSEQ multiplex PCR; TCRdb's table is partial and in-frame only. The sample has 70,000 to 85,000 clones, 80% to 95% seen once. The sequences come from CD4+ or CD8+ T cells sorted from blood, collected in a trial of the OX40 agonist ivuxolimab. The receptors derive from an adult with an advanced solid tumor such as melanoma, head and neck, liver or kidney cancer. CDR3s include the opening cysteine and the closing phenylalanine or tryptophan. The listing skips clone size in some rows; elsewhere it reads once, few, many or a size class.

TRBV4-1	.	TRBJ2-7	CASSHATNALAEQYF
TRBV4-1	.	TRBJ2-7	CASSPQGGFPYEQYF
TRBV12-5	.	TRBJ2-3	CASGLVHTDTQYF
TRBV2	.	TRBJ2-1	CASSDGRGLAGNNEQFF
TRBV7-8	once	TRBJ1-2	CASSLEGQALSFGYTF
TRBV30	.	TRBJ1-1	CAWSAGFGVTEAFF
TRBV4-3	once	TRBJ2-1	CASSHGTGVDNEQFF
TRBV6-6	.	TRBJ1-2	CASSYYEGARGYTF
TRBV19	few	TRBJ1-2	CASSIGSMSSFYGYTF
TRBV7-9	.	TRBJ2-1	CASSIGGTPINEQFF
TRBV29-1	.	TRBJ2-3	CSVGTSGGARTDTQYF
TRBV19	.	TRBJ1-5	CASSIWDSSNQPQHF
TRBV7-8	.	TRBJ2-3	CASSLGRISGGPDTQYF
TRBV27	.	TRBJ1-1	CASSRITGGSRAEAFF
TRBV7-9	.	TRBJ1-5	CASSLGSQPQHF
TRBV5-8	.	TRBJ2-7	CASSLQGANEQYF
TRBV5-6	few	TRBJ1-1	CASSLAGNTEAFF
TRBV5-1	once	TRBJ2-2	CASSFTSGELFF